This TCR beta chain was retrieved from a study of sequential checkpoint blockade in melanoma (dated by TCRdb to about 2019). Background for the entire study: Patients were assigned by 1:1 randomization to either first-line nivolumab followed by ipilimumab (arm A) or ipilimumab followed by nivolumab (arm B). Both trial sequences were followed by maintenance nivolumab. Beyond this particular receptor, the publication reports: The response-prediction model combining TCR metrics and mutation burden needs validation in larger, independent patient cohorts.

The immunoSEQ Assay was used to immunosequence TCRbeta CDR3 regions from genomic DNA. Before high-throughput sequencing, genomic DNA was amplified using bias-controlled multiplex PCR. Per the source publication's procedure: To quantify the absolute abundance of each unique TCRbeta CDR3 region, the sequences were collapsed and filtered. Clonality, defined as 1 minus Pielou's evenness, was calculated using only productive rearrangements. Clones with significantly greater frequencies in on-treatment versus baseline samples were identified using a previously published method. TCRdb retrieved this table from immuneACCESS and kept in-frame rearrangements only. Not all clones are present; in checked studies, unresolved V genes account for under half, and no reason is known for the remainder. V and J calls and clone size are copied from that table; D and trimming were computed from the DNA. The sample yields under 13,000 clones; 50% to 65% were counted once. The ten biggest clones cover about a sixth of the sample.

Taken from the germline V gene (reference sequence), the CDR1 and CDR2 loops are LNHNV and YYDKDF. The CDR3 numbers 17 residues from cysteine through phenylalanine. Just CDR3 DNA is preserved here, 51 bases in frame from base 1. Trimming takes 0 bases from V and 0 bases from J, and the germline ends sit 12 bases apart. The treatment or condition label for this specimen denotes: randomized to nivolumab then ipilimumab (arm A) or the reverse (arm B). None of the patients in the trial had previously been given DNA-damaging chemotherapy. A FACS Aria II flow cytometer was used to sort live CD3+CD8+ cells that were negative for CD19 and CD56 from thawed PBMCs. CheckMate 064, a randomized, open-label phase II trial of sequential checkpoint blockade, was the source of the samples, all of which came from patients with melanoma. Peripheral blood mononuclear cells were collected by leukapheresis, purified with Ficoll-Paque, and frozen in human serum with 10% DMSO. Immediately after sorting, the purity of the sorted blood CD3+CD8+ cells was confirmed to be >95%, and DNA was then extracted.

Concerning this clone itself: Its antigen remains undetermined. No base-level quality is on record; no much larger clone is a single base apart.

The receptor was isolated from a human donor with melanoma. Sequencing used CD8+ T cells sorted from blood (inferred from file names), obtained from a patient given nivolumab and ipilimumab in sequence. The chain is encoded by TRBV15 joined to TRBJ1-3; the D gene cannot be resolved reliably. The nucleotides read TGTGCCACCAGCAGAGACCGGCAGGCCTACTCTGGAAACACCATATATTTT. This translates into CATSRDRQAYSGNTIYF.